The rows below give T cell receptor beta chains drawn from one sample of a study of tumor-infiltrating lymphocytes in primary liver carcinoma. TCRdb re-called the multiplex PCR reads through MiXCR, storing one row per CDR3 protein. The sample consists of approximately 73,000 distinct CDR3 sequences, over 55% of them appearing once. The sequenced sample consisted of liver tumor tissue from sampling region 4. These receptors originate from a woman aged 60 to 75 with primary liver carcinoma and hepatitis B virus infection. Each CDR3 is given with its conserved first and last residue. The D gene is left open where the match is weak. Expanded clones get a size class; other rows say once, few or many, or leave the size out.

v_call d_call clone_size cdr3_aa
TRBV7-9 TRBD1 - CASSPRQGLREQYF
TRBV11-3 TRBD1 medium-sized CASSLSAGGDTEAFF
TRBV11-2 - - CASSLQRGSYNEQFF
TRBV5-4 - few CASSVAQGGGTGELFF
TRBV7-9 - - CASSHEGGSSYEQYF
TRBV6-5 TRBD2 - CASTILAGEQYF
TRBV11-3 - - CASSLSFRPLWTDTLYF
TRBV11-2 - - CATIHQRADDEQYF
TRBV29-1 TRBD2 - CGVEPGGSLNKQFF
TRBV20-1 - once CSASQVMLNTEAFF
TRBV18 - - CASSPRAGENTGELFF
TRBV6-1 - - CASSGDLHSEQLF
TRBV10-3 TRBD2 many CAIGLAGANEQFF
TRBV11-2 TRBD2 medium-sized CASSHLSGKGAYEQYF
TRBV6-1 TRBD1 - CASSGQDRGLRYEEYF
TRBV19 - - CASCIQGLRETQYF
TRBV5-1 - - CASSSHDGYDQYF
TRBV5-6 - - CASSLDPSPYKEQFF
TRBV6-1 - many CASRLQGEVRGYTF
TRBV11-2 - - CANSLDEVGAVCNEQFF
TRBV11-2 - few CASSPNNSPGPPQHF
TRBV29-1 TRBD2 - CSAGCPLGGGTQYF
TRBV20-1 - - CSAHQWQASNQPQHF
TRBV11-2 TRBD1 - CASSSCPYRGAYSGNTIYF
TRBV6-2/TRBV6-3 - once CASSYSEGPDTQFF
TRBV6-5 TRBD2 - CASSTRTSGRGEHFF
TRBV29-1 - many CSVQGIGGELFF
TRBV5-6 - - CAGSLDSSPYNEQFF
TRBV11-3 - - CASSPWGSGNNEEFF
TRBV6-2/TRBV6-3 - once CASRYSSTDTHYF
TRBV7-8 TRBD2 - CASNLSPGLAAYF
TRBV5-8 TRBD1 many CASSRTGGPNSPLHF
TRBV11-2 - - CVNSLGPTDKQYF
TRBV14 - - CASSQEGQGLAKSIQYF
TRBV11-2 - few CAGSSAVVGTEALF
TRBV29-1 - many CSVEAAERTDTQYF
TRBV11-2 - medium-sized CASSLRPAESGEQFF
TRBV5-4 - - CASSLGGISTGEQFF
TRBV11-2 - large CASSLDIGDREYF
TRBV4-2 - - CASSQGTIQETQYF
TRBV7-8 - - CASTPVTSADTQHF
TRBV11-2 - medium-sized CASSAGTVDYNEQFF
TRBV5-4 - - CVSSRSAVNTEAFF
TRBV28 TRBD1 many CASSSVQGTETQYF
TRBV28 - - CAISLSSVWTYEQYF
TRBV20-1 - - CSAREGFGYTF
TRBV11-2 - once CASVLLQSNEQFF
TRBV25-1 - - CARARVRSHEQYF
TRBV6-6 - - CASSYSTYRAPLETQYF
TRBV6-1 - - CAYSASGGTTPYNEQFF
TRBV29-1 - - CSVTPGELQETQYF
TRBV4-2 - - CASSQTGARNIPETQYF
TRBV25-1 - many CASSEYGGGGDEQFF
TRBV7-7 TRBD1 - CASSRDRGADTQYF
TRBV11-2 - - CAIRLVGSTDTQYF
TRBV2 - - CASSPRDQAGRGLAGELFF
TRBV6-5 TRBD2 - CASSRLAGGGRDTDTQYF